This TCR beta chain derives from a study of T cells in Graves' hyperthyroidism and ophthalmopathy (dated by TCRdb to about 2019). A note on the overall study: Peripheral blood samples were taken at initial diagnosis, before any treatment was given. To identify distinguishing TCR V-J signatures, a discovery cohort of 90 to 100 patients was used, comprising some 45 with Graves' ophthalmopathy and about 59 with stable Graves' hyperthyroidism. Prospective prediction of ophthalmopathy was tested in an independent validation cohort of under 20 hyperthyroidism patients and some 17 patients who later progressed to ophthalmopathy. The 90 or so discovery patients were randomly split 7:3 into training and test sets. In six Graves' hyperthyroidism patients, the study also compared T-cell repertoires from thyroid tissue with T-cell repertoires from blood. Once sampling was done, hyperthyroidism patients were given methimazole at a starting dose of 30 mg daily, whereas ophthalmopathy patients were given high-dose intravenous methylprednisolone. The paper describes TCR Vbeta CDR3 sequencing of about 140 peripheral blood samples, made up of 43 ophthalmopathy patients, approximately 76 hyperthyroidism patients and around 17 progressor patients. The research as a whole found: In validation, progression to ophthalmopathy was predicted by the model with around 71% sensitivity and approximately 78% specificity, a median of around 5.9 months before onset. A model built on a 13 V-J signature distinguished ophthalmopathy from stable hyperthyroidism, reaching roughly 88% sensitivity and 81.08% specificity in cross-validation and 80%/75% in testing. Blood samples also contained most of the expanded thyroid clonotypes (frequency above 0.001), which suggests that blood repertoires may reflect thyroid immune responses. Sample size was not statistically predetermined, and investigators were not blinded to group allocation.

The CDR3 numbers 14 amino acids, ends counted. Of the read, only the CDR3 DNA is kept; its 42 bases are in frame from base 1. V is pared back by 5 bases and J by 10 bases, with 18 bases lying between the germline termini. TCR beta CDR3 regions were amplified from RNA transcripts. The TCR CDR3 was subjected to a first round of RT-PCR using the HTBI primer set and the Qiagen OneStep RT-PCR kit. Libraries were constructed in a second round of multiplex PCR, after which size selection and purification were carried out. The libraries were sequenced on an Illumina HiSeq2000 using paired-end 100 bp reads. The authors' pipeline ran thus. SOAPnuke was used to process the raw data, removing reads that contained adapters or uncalled bases, had a mean Phred below 15, or lacked an exact match to the constant primer or identifier. High-quality paired reads were merged using COPE v1.2.5, and each unique nucleotide sequence was defined as a clonotype. Clonotypes were aligned to IMGT TRBV, TRBD and TRBJ reference segments using MiTCR v1.1. The analysis included only V-J combinations with a frequency above 0.0001, which together covered roughly 99% of the repertoires. A TCS score was defined as the ratio between F50 (clonal expansion) and ExV (chaos), using BLOSUM62-based TCRdist between CDR3 peptides within each V-J. Welch's t-statistics and random forest reduced roughly 500 V-J features to 10 to 15, which were used in a naive Bayes classifier (R e1071). The Morisita-Horn index was used to measure how similar the thyroid and blood repertoires were. TCRdb redid the processing of the public reads, applying fastp at Q25 and MiXCR, and retained in-frame beta chains. Duplicate CDR3 protein sequences are folded into a single record with the most common DNA and genes. The V and J calls were determined by TCRdb, not by the authors. A total of around 720,000 distinct CDR3 sequences appear in this sample, around 40% of them only once. Clones ranked in the top ten supply around a third of the sample.

Stable Graves' hyperthyroidism was defined as the absence of progression to ophthalmopathy over 18 months of follow-up. Hyperthyroidism patients were newly diagnosed, with disease duration under 2 months, and aged 18 to 65 years. Any patient with an uncontrolled infection, another autoimmune disease, pregnancy or lactation was excluded. Diagnoses were based on clinical symptoms, serum thyroxine and TRAb, thyroid ultrasound and orbital computed tomography. PBMCs were separated from approximately 9.9 ml of fresh peripheral blood using Ficoll-Paque density gradient centrifugation. Total RNA was extracted using Trizol reagent, and RNA quality was assessed on an Agilent 2100 Bioanalyzer. With regard to this clonotype: Its recognized antigen is unknown. Being one base from a much bigger clone, this may be a read error. The CDR3 carries no conserved terminal phenylalanine or tryptophan, so it likely arises from a read error.

This receptor was obtained from a woman aged 40 to 55 with Graves' hyperthyroidism. The chain uses TRBV12-3 or TRBV12-4 and TRBJ1-5; the D region possibly corresponds to TRBD1 (6 bases align). The sample comprised blood. Read as DNA, the sequence is TGTGCCAGCAGTCTACAGGGTTCTACCCCACCCCAGCATCTT. Translation gives CASSLQGSTPPQHL.